The following is a T cell receptor (beta chain) sequence with its context. What it binds is unknown. Each diagnosis was determined on the basis of clinical symptoms, serum thyroxine, TRAb, thyroid ultrasound and orbital computed tomography. RNA served as the template for amplifying TCR beta CDR3 regions. HTBI-primed first-round RT-PCR preceded second-round multiplex PCR. TCRdb re-called the multiplex PCR reads with MiXCR, one entry per CDR3 protein. This table holds about 1.1 million distinct CDR3 sequences, roughly two fifths found once. The CDR3 is made up of 18 amino acids. The V and J ends lost 0 bases and 0 bases respectively, with 12 bases between them. Germline V lookup: CDR1 LGHNA, CDR2 YSLEER. The data originate from a study of Graves' ophthalmopathy and Graves' hyperthyroidism. Study-level results: Blood also carried most expanded thyroid clonotypes exceeding 0.001 frequency.

Sequencing was done on a sample of peripheral blood or thyroid tissue (not recorded which). The TCR sequence derives from an adult man with Graves' hyperthyroidism. This chain connects TRBV4-3 to TRBJ1-6; D is perhaps TRBD1 (5 bases). CDR3 amino acids: CASSQDSRGSSYNSPLHF. The CDR3 nucleotides read TGCGCCAGCAGCCAAGATTCGCGGGGGAGCTCCTATAATTCACCCCTCCACTTT.